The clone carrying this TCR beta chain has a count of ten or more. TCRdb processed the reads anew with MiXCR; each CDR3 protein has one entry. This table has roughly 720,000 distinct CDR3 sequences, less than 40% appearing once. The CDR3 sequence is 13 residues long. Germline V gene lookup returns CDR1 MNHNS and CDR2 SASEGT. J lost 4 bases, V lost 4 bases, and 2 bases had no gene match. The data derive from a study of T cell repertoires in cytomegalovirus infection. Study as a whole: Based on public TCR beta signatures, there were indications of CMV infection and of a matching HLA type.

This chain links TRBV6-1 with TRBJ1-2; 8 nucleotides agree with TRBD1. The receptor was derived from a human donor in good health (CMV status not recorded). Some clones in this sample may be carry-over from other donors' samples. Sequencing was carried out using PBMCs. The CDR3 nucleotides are TGTGCCAGCAGTGCGGACAGGGTCTATGGCTACACCTTC. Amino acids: CASSADRVYGYTF.